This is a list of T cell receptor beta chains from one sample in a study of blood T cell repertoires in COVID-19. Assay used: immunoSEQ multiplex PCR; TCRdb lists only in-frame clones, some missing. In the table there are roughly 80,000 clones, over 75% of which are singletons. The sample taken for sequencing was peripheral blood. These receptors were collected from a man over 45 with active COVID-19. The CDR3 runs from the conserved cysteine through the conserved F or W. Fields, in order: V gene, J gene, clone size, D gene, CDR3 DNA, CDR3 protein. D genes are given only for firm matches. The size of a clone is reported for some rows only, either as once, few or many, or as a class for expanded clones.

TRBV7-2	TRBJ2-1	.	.	TGTGCCAGCAGCTTAGCGCGCGGGGAGCAGTTCTTC	CASSLARGEQFF
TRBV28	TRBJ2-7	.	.	TGTGCCAGCGGGGGGTTTCACGAGCAGTACTTC	CASGGFHEQYF
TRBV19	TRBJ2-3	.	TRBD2	TGTGCCAGTAGTCCGATCGGGGGGGCGGGCACAGATACGCAGTATTTT	CASSPIGGAGTDTQYF
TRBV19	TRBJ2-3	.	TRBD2	TGTGCCAGTAGCCCAGGACTAGCGCAAGATACGCAGTATTTT	CASSPGLAQDTQYF
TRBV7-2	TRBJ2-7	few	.	TGTGCCAGCAGCTTGGCAGGACTGGCCTCCTACGAGCAGTACTTC	CASSLAGLASYEQYF
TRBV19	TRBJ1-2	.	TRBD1	TGTGCCAGTAGGAATACAGGGGGCAGTGGCTACACCTTC	CASRNTGGSGYTF
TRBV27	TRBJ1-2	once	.	TGTGCCAGCAGTTTCGATGGAGTGGGCTACACCTTC	CASSFDGVGYTF
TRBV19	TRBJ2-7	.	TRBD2	TGTGCCAGTAGTATGGTCGGACTAGCGGGAGGGCCTATCAGCATCGAGCAGTACTTC	CASSMVGLAGGPISIEQYF
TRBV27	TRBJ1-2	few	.	TGTGCCAGCAGTCTAGCCGGGACATGGAAAAGTTATGGCTACACCTTC	CASSLAGTWKSYGYTF
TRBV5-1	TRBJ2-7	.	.	TGCGCCAGCAGCTTTGCAGGGATCAACGAGCAGTACTTC	CASSFAGINEQYF
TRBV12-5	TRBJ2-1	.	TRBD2	TGTGCTAGTGGTTTGACGGGGGGGCCGCCTGAGCAGTTCTTC	CASGLTGGPPEQFF
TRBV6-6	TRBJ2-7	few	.	TGTGCCAGCGGTCGTCTTCCCGAGCAGTACTTC	CASGRLPEQYF
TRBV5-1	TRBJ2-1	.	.	TGCGCCAGCAGCTTGGATGGACTCTACAATGAGCAGTTCTTC	CASSLDGLYNEQFF
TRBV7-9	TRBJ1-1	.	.	TGTGCCAGCAGCAACCGGGACTCCACTGAAGCTTTCTTT	CASSNRDSTEAFF
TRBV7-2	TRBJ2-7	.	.	TGTGCCAGCAGCTTAAAGGTTAACAGCCCAGATACCTACGAGCAGTACTTC	CASSLKVNSPDTYEQYF
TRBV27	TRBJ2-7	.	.	TGTGCCAGCTCACCGGGATGGTCCTCCGGACAGCAGTACTTC	CASSPGWSSGQQYF
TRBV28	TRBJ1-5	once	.	TGTGCCAGCGGCGGCGACGTAGGCAATCAGCCCCAGCATTTT	CASGGDVGNQPQHF
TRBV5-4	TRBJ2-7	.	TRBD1	TGTGCCAGCAGCTTAAGGACAGGTACGGGAGAGCAGTACTTC	CASSLRTGTGEQYF
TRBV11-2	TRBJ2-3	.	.	TGTGCCAGCAGCTTAGAGTGGGCATCTAACACAGATACGCAGTATTTT	CASSLEWASNTDTQYF
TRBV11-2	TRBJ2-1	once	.	TGTGCCAGCAGCTTAGACCTTACCGAAAAGAACAGGGATGAGCAGTTCTTC	CASSLDLTEKNRDEQFF
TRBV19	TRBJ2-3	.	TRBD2	TGTGCCAGTAGTATAGTCCCGACTAGCGGGAGAGATACGCAGTATTTT	CASSIVPTSGRDTQYF
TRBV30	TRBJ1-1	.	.	TGTGCCTGGAGTCTGTACAGCAGGAAAGCTTTCTTT	CAWSLYSRKAFF
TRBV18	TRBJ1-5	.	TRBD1	TGTGCCAGCTCACGTCAGGGGGCTACCAGCAATCAGCCCCAGCATTTT	CASSRQGATSNQPQHF
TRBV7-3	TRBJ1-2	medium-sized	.	TGTGCCAGCAGCTCCCTCGGGGGGTCGGATGGCTACACCTTC	CASSSLGGSDGYTF
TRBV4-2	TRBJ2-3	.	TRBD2	TGTGCCAGCAGCCAAGAAGCGACTAGCGGGGGGGCAGATACGCAGTATTTT	CASSQEATSGGADTQYF
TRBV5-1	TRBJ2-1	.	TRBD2	TGCGCCAGCAGCTTGGATGTAGCGGGGGCGGGCGTCAATGAGCAGTTCTTC	CASSLDVAGAGVNEQFF
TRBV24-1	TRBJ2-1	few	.	TGTGCCACCAGTGATCCGGACAGAAGGGATGAGCAGTTCTTC	CATSDPDRRDEQFF
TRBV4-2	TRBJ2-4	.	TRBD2	TGTGCCAGCAGCCAAGATGTACTAGCGGGGGGGCCCGCCAAAAACATTCAGTACTTC	CASSQDVLAGGPAKNIQYF
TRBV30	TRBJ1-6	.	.	TGTGCCTGGAGTGATCCACTGTTGTATAATTCACCCCTCCACTTT	CAWSDPLLYNSPLHF
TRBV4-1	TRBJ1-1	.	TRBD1	TGCGCCAGCAGCCGAACAGGGGCGAGGGGCATGAACACTGAAGCTTTCTTT	CASSRTGARGMNTEAFF
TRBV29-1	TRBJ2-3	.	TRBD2	TGCAGCGTTGGACTAGCGGGAATCCGCACAGATACGCAGTATTTT	CSVGLAGIRTDTQYF
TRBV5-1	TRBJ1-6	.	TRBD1	TGCGCCAGCAGAACTACCGACAGGGGGAATTCACCCCTCCACTTT	CASRTTDRGNSPLHF
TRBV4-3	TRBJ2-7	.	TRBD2	TGCGCCAGCAGCCATCGGCAAAAAGCGGGAGGGCCTGGGGAGCAGTACTTC	CASSHRQKAGGPGEQYF
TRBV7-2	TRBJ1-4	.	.	TGTGCCAGCAGCTTAGGGGGCGGTCCTAATGAAAAACTGTTTTTT	CASSLGGGPNEKLFF
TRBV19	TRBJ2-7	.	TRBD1	TGTGCCAGTAGTTCGGGACAGGGAGGTCCCCACTACGAGCAGTACTTC	CASSSGQGGPHYEQYF
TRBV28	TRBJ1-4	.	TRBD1	TGTGCCAGCAGTTCCCGGGACAGGGACTCAAGACAAAAACTGTTTTTT	CASSSRDRDSRQKLFF
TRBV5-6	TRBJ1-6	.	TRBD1	TGTGCCAGCAGCTTTTTAGACAGGGCTAATTCACCCCTCCACTTT	CASSFLDRANSPLHF
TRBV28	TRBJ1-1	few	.	TGTGCCAGCAGTCAACCCCCCGGGAACACTGAAGCTTTCTTT	CASSQPPGNTEAFF
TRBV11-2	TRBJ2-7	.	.	TGTGCCAGCAGCCAGACTGGTTTTGGGGAGCAGTACTTC	CASSQTGFGEQYF
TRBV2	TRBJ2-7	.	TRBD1	TGTGCCAGCAGTGGTGGGACAGGGCGCTACGAGCAGTACTTC	CASSGGTGRYEQYF
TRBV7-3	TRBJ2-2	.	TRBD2	TGTGCCAGCGGGCCTAGCGGGGTTAACACCGGGGAGCTGTTTTTT	CASGPSGVNTGELFF
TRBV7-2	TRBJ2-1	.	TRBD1	TGTGCCAGCAGCTTAGGACAGGGGGCTGGTGAGCAGTTCTTC	CASSLGQGAGEQFF
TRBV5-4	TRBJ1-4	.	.	TGTGCCAGCAGCTTATCAGCGCTAACTAATGAAAAACTGTTTTTT	CASSLSALTNEKLFF
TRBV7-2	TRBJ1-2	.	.	TGTGCCAGCAGCTTAAATCCAGGGATCCGCGGCTACACCTTC	CASSLNPGIRGYTF
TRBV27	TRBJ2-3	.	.	TGTGCCAGCAGCTACAAAGTTGCGGGAATTAGCACAGATACGCAGTATTTT	CASSYKVAGISTDTQYF
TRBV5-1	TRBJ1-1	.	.	TGCGCCAGCAGCTTGATTGTGGCAGGGAACACTGAAGCTTTCTTT	CASSLIVAGNTEAFF
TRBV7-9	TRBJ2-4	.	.	TGTGCCAGCAGCTTCCCGGACTTAGCCAAAAACATTCAGTACTTC	CASSFPDLAKNIQYF
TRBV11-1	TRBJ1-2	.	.	TGTGCCAGCAGTAGGGGTTTGAATGGCTACACCTTC	CASSRGLNGYTF
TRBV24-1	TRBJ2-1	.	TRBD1	TGTGCCACCAGGGGGACAGCCTTGGTGGATGAGCAGTTCTTC	CATRGTALVDEQFF
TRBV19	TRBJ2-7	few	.	TGTGCCAGTAGTTCGCGGTCCTACGAGCAGTACTTC	CASSSRSYEQYF
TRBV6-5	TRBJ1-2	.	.	TGTGCCAGCAGTTACGGAGGGCAGATCTATGGCTACACCTTC	CASSYGGQIYGYTF
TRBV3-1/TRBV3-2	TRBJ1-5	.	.	TGTGCCAGCAGTCCCAGGGGTGGGGAGCCCCAGCATTTT	CASSPRGGEPQHF
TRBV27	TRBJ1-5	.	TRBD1	TGTGCCAGCAGTTTATGGGGACAGAGTAATCAGCCCCAGCATTTT	CASSLWGQSNQPQHF
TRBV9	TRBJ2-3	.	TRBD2	TGTGCCAGCAGCGTATCGGGAGCGGGAGGGCCACAAGATACGCAGTATTTT	CASSVSGAGGPQDTQYF
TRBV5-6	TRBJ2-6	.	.	TGTGCCAGCACTCAGGCCTCTGGGGCCAACGTCCTGACTTTC	CASTQASGANVLTF
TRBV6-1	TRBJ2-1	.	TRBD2	TGTGCCAGCAGTGCCTCCACCGGACTAGGCTCCTACAATGAGCAGTTCTTC	CASSASTGLGSYNEQFF
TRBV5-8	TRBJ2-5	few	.	TGTGCCAGCACCCTAGGAAGGGAGACCCAGTACTTC	CASTLGRETQYF
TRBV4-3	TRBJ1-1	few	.	TGCGCCAGCAGCCAAGTGGGCAGGGGTTCTGAAGCTTTCTTT	CASSQVGRGSEAFF
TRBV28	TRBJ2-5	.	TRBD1	TGTGCCAGCAGTCCTGGGACAGGGGGCCAAGAGACCCAGTACTTC	CASSPGTGGQETQYF